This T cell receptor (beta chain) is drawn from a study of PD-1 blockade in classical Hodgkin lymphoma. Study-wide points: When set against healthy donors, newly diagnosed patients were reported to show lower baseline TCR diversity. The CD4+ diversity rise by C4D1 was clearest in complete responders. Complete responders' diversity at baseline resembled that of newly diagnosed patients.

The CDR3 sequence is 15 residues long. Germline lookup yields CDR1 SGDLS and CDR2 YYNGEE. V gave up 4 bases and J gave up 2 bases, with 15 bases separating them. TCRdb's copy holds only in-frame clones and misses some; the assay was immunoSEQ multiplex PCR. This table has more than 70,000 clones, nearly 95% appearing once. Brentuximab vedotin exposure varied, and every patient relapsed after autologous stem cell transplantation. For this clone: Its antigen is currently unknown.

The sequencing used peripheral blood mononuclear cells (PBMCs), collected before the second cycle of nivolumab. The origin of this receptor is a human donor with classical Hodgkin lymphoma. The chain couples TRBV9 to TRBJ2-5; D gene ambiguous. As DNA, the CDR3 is TGTGCCAGCAGCCCTCACCCCAGAACTCAAGAGACCCAGTACTTC. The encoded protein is CASSPHPRTQETQYF.